The 20 T cell receptor beta chains below were found in one sample sequenced in a study of OX40 agonist ivuxolimab in advanced cancers. Measured with immunoSEQ multiplex PCR; TCRdb has only the in-frame clones, and not every one. The sample gives more than 50,000 clones, approximately 84% of which show up once; around an eighth is in the top ten. This specimen consisted of CD4+ or CD8+ T cells sorted from blood, obtained in a trial of the OX40 agonist ivuxolimab. These receptors were obtained from an adult with an advanced solid tumor such as melanoma, head and neck, liver or kidney cancer.

This rearrangement joins TRBV5-1 to TRBJ2-5; 8 positions match TRBD2. J was trimmed by 4 bases and V by 0 bases; bases with no gene match: 2. Germline V lookup: CDR1 SGHRS, CDR2 YFSETQ. CDR3 length: 14 amino acids. The CDR3 DNA is TGCGCCAGCAGCTTGGCTCTAGCGGGAGAGACCCAGTACTTC. It encodes CASSLALAGETQYF.

This clone occurred once. V is TRBV20-1 and J is TRBJ2-7, with D hard to call. V was trimmed by 3 bases and J by 0 bases, leaving 3 bases between them. Germline loops: CDR1 DFQATT, CDR2 SNEGSKA (reference sequence). This CDR3 is 11 amino acids long. This CDR3 reads CSARSSYEQYF. CDR3 nucleotide sequence: TGCAGTGCTAGGAGCTCCTACGAGCAGTACTTC.

In nucleotides, the CDR3 is TGTGCCAGCAGCCCCTACCGGGAGGCCTCCGGGGAGCTGTTTTTT. Amino acid sequence: CASSPYREASGELFF. This chain connects TRBV7-8 to TRBJ2-2, with 7 bases lining up with TRBD2. CDR1 SGHVS and CDR2 FQNEAQ come from the germline V gene. CDR3 size: 15 residues. V gave up 5 bases and J gave up 6 bases; unmatched junction bases: 9.

The chain is built from TRBV6-4 and TRBJ1-1; D ambiguous. The CDR3 loop spans 15 amino acids. Germline V gene sequence: CDR1 MRHNA, CDR2 SNTAGT. The germline V and J ends were trimmed by 7 bases and 0 bases, with 15 bases remaining between them. The CDR3 sequence is CASNLGSLMNTEAFF. The CDR3 DNA reads as TGTGCCAGCAACTTAGGATCCCTCATGAACACTGAAGCTTTCTTT.

This chain joins TRBV19 and TRBJ2-1; 11 bases line up with TRBD2. After removal of 2 bases from V and 4 bases from J, the junction contained 7 bases not matched to a gene. CDR1 LNHDA and CDR2 SQIVND come from the germline V gene (reference sequence). This CDR3 spans 17 amino acids. Written as DNA, the CDR3 is TGTGCCAGTAGTATACGACCGGGACTAGCGGTGTACAATGAGCAGTTCTTC. Protein product: CASSIRPGLAVYNEQFF.

The genes are TRBV27 and TRBJ1-2, with D maybe TRBD1 (5 bases). Trimming stripped 3 bases from V and 4 bases from J, with 9 bases between. Per germline, CDR1 MNHEY and CDR2 SMNVEV (reference sequence). CDR3 length: 13 amino acids. DNA of the CDR3: TGTGCCAGCAGTTTTGGGGGGTCCTATGGCTACACCTTC. It is translated as CASSFGGSYGYTF.

The chain uses TRBV19 and TRBJ1-1, with D perhaps TRBD1 (5 bases). The CDR3 consists of 14 residues. CDR1 is LNHDA, CDR2 SQIVND, per germline (reference sequence). Trimming removed 5 bases from V and 2 bases from J, with 12 bases in between. The CDR3 DNA follows: TGTGCCAGTAGTCTGGACGGACAAAACACTGAAGCTTTCTTT. This translates into CASSLDGQNTEAFF.

This chain links TRBV5-1 with TRBJ2-1, with D tentatively TRBD1 or TRBD2 (7 bases each). Germline lookup yields CDR1 SGHRS and CDR2 YFSETQ. This CDR3 spans 13 amino acids. Trimming took 4 bases from V and 5 from J, leaving 10 bases between them. The CDR3 bases are TGCGCCAGCAGCCAGGGGGGGAACAATGAGCAGTTCTTC. It specifies CASSQGGNNEQFF.

The rearrangement joins TRBV11-2 to TRBJ1-2; 7 bases fit TRBD1. The ends lost 4 bases at V and 8 bases at J; junction bases unmatched: 7. The CDR3 runs to 13 residues. The germline CDR1 and CDR2 sequences are SGHAT and FQNNGV. In DNA, the CDR3 is TGTGCCAGCAGCTATCCTCGACAGGGAGGCTACACCTTC. Encoded protein: CASSYPRQGGYTF.

The J gene is TRBJ1-6, the V gene TRBV30; TRBD1 matches 7 bases. The CDR3 is 13 residues long. In germline, CDR1 is GTSNPN, CDR2 SVGIG (reference sequence). V shed 1 base, J shed 6 bases, and the junction held 0 bases outside the gene matches. CDR3 nucleotides: TGTGCCTGGAGTGGACAGGGTAATTCACCCCTCCACTTT. Protein sequence: CAWSGQGNSPLHF.

V gene TRBV28 combines with J gene TRBJ1-2, with D maybe TRBD1 (6 bases). Germline-derived CDR1 and CDR2 are MDHEN and SYDVKM. The V and J ends lost 10 bases and 2 bases respectively, with 20 bases between them. This CDR3 is built from 15 residues. The CDR3 loop is CATHRGAGANYGYTF. The CDR3 nucleotides are TGTGCCACCCACCGCGGGGCAGGGGCCAACTATGGCTACACCTTC.

This chain uses TRBV5-5 with TRBJ1-1; D is undetermined. The CDR3 loop spans 11 amino acids. V lost 0 bases, J lost 10 bases, and 7 bases lay in between. CDR1 and CDR2 (germline): SGHKS, YYEKEE (reference sequence). Here the CDR3 DNA reads TGTGCCAGCAGCTTGGACGGACCAGCTTTCTTT. It codes for CASSLDGPAFF. Full variable domain (outside the CDR3, taken from reference TRBV5-5 and TRBJ1-1): DAGVTQSPTHLIKTRGQQVTLRCSPISGHKSVSWYQQVLGQGPQFIFQYYEKEERGRGNFPDRFSARQFPNYSSELNVNALLLGDSALYLCASSLDGPAFFGQGTRLTVV.

The chain joins TRBV18 to TRBJ2-3; D call uncertain. The germline V and J ends were trimmed by 3 bases and 0 bases, with 7 bases remaining between them. The CDR3 totals 14 residues. The germline CDR1 and CDR2 sequences are KGHSH and LQKENI. For the CDR3, the DNA is TGTGCCAGCTCACCTATACCTAGCACAGATACGCAGTATTTT. It encodes CASSPIPSTDTQYF.

This clone has a single count. The rearrangement links TRBV15 to TRBJ2-7; D unresolved. The germline V and J ends were trimmed by 0 bases and 0 bases, with 9 bases remaining between them. Germline V gene lookup returns CDR1 LNHNV and CDR2 YYDKDF (reference sequence). This CDR3 contains 15 residues. CDR3 region: CATSRDRVGSYEQYF. The CDR3 nucleotides are TGTGCCACCAGCAGAGATAGAGTTGGCTCCTACGAGCAGTACTTC.

The chain has TRBV11-2 and TRBJ2-1; 9 nucleotides match TRBD1. Trimming removed 6 bases from V and 6 bases from J; junction bases left unmatched: 12. Germline V gene sequence: CDR1 SGHAT, CDR2 FQNNGV. The CDR3 contains 16 residues. The CDR3: CASRRIPGQGVNEQFF. CDR3 DNA: TGTGCCAGCAGACGGATACCGGGACAGGGCGTCAATGAGCAGTTCTTC. Filled out from reference TRBV11-2 and TRBJ2-1, the complete variable domain reads EAGVAQSPRYKIIEKRQSVAFWCNPISGHATLYWYQQILGQGPKLLIQFQNNGVVDDSQLPKDRFSAERLKGVDSTLKIQPAKLEDSAVYLCASRRIPGQGVNEQFFGPGTRLTVL.

The DNA for the CDR3 is TGCAGCGTTGCGGACAGGGGAAGGATCACTGAAGCTTTCTTT. It translates to CSVADRGRITEAFF. The rearrangement uses TRBV29-1 and TRBJ1-1; 9 bases map to TRBD1. J was trimmed by 4 bases and V by 4 bases; bases with no gene match: 7. The CDR3 is made up of 14 amino acids. The germline V gene encodes CDR1 SQVTM and CDR2 ANQGSEA.

The rearrangement joins TRBV5-1 to TRBJ2-7, with D hard to call. Germline-derived CDR1 and CDR2 are SGHRS and YFSETQ. Trimming stripped 4 bases from V and 0 bases from J, with 2 bases between. The length of the CDR3 is 11 residues. The CDR3 here is CASSASYEQYF. As DNA, the CDR3 is TGCGCCAGCAGCGCCTCCTACGAGCAGTACTTC.

The chain links TRBV6-1 to TRBJ2-7; D is uncertain. Germline V gene lookup returns CDR1 MNHNS and CDR2 SASEGT. CDR3 length: 14 amino acids. V lost 5 bases and J 0 bases, leaving 11 bases between the germline ends. CDR3 region: CASSKSRASYEQYF. The CDR3 DNA follows: TGTGCCAGCAGTAAAAGCAGAGCCTCCTACGAGCAGTACTTC.

The J gene is TRBJ1-1, the V gene TRBV9; 8 bases agree with TRBD1. J was trimmed by 1 base and V by 3 bases; bases with no gene match: 5. Germline CDR1 SGDLS, CDR2 YYNGEE. The CDR3 loop spans 15 amino acids. CDR3 region: CASSARTGSNTEAFF. CDR3 nucleotide sequence: TGTGCCAGCAGCGCCCGGACAGGGTCGAACACTGAAGCTTTCTTT. The entire variable domain, with the rest obtained from reference TRBV9 and TRBJ1-1, is as follows: DSGVTQTPKHLITATGQRVTLRCSPRSGDLSVYWYQQSLDQGLQFLIQYYNGEERAKGNILERFSAQQFPDLHSELNLSSLELGDSALYFCASSARTGSNTEAFFGQGTRLTVV.

The chain employs TRBV9 and TRBJ2-3; 7 bases map to TRBD1. The CDR3 extends over 14 amino acids. Germline CDR1 reads SGDLS; CDR2 reads YYNGEE. V was clipped by 3 bases and J by 5 bases; unmatched bases: 6. The CDR3 DNA reads as TGTGCCAGCAGCGCACAGGGGTCGGTAGATACGCAGTATTTT. Amino acids: CASSAQGSVDTQYF.